A single sample gave rise to the 7 T cell receptor beta chains below, sequenced in a study of cytomegalovirus exposure and HLA in healthy donors. The assay was immunoSEQ multiplex PCR, and TCRdb's table has in-frame clones only and misses some. The sample lists 150,000 to 200,000 clones, 86% occurring once. Material: PBMCs. These receptors came from a man aged 25 to 40 in good health and CMV-seropositive.

The J gene is TRBJ1-2, the V gene TRBV2; D gene ambiguous. The V end lost 0 bases, the J end lost 2 bases, and 13 bases lay between the germline ends. CDR3 length: 16 residues. In germline, CDR1 is SNHLY, CDR2 FYNNEI. The CDR3 spells CASSEAWRQANYGYTF. CDR3 coding DNA: TGTGCCAGCAGTGAAGCATGGCGGCAGGCCAACTATGGCTACACCTTC.

The J gene is TRBJ2-5, the V gene TRBV12-5; 9 bases are a match to TRBD2. Germline V gene lookup returns CDR1 LGHNT and CDR2 FRNRAP. The CDR3 spans 13 residues. V gave up 7 bases and J gave up 4 bases; unmatched junction bases: 4. The CDR3 region has the DNA TGTGCTAGTGCCATTAGCGGGAGAGAGACCCAGTACTTC. Its translation is CASAISGRETQYF.

This chain joins TRBV9 and TRBJ1-1; tentative D call: TRBD1 (6 bases). The ends were cut back, 0 bases at V and 1 base at J, with 16 bases in the middle. CDR3 length: 17 amino acids. Germline CDR1 SGDLS, CDR2 YYNGEE. CDR3 protein: CASSVVRQVPGNTEAFF. The CDR3 DNA is TGTGCCAGCAGCGTAGTTAGACAGGTCCCGGGGAACACTGAAGCTTTCTTT.

This clone was observed a handful of times. V is TRBV10-1 and J is TRBJ1-5; no reliable D call. This CDR3 is built from 13 residues. V was shortened by 6 bases and J by 1 base, with 7 bases between the two germline ends. Germline V gene sequence: CDR1 WNHNN, CDR2 SYGVQD (reference sequence). The CDR3: CASRRQSNQPQHF. CDR3 DNA: TGCGCCAGCAGGCGGCAGAGCAATCAGCCCCAGCATTTT.

This clone appeared a single time. The chain has TRBV2 and TRBJ2-7; a weak D match, TRBD2 (5 bases). There are 15 residues in the CDR3. The V gene's germline CDR1 is SNHLY and CDR2 FYNNEI. V dropped 5 bases and J dropped 0 bases, with 14 bases sitting between them. The CDR3 nucleotides read TGTGCCAGCAGTAAGAAGTGGGAGTACTCCTACGAGCAGTACTTC. Amino acid sequence: CASSKKWEYSYEQYF.

The chain links TRBV30 to TRBJ1-2; TRBD1 matches at 8 bases. Trimming cost V 1 base and J 3 bases; bases outside gene matches: 13. CDR3 size: 17 residues. Germline V CDR1 and CDR2: GTSNPN, SVGIG (reference sequence). The CDR3 region is CAWSDYPDRGWDYGYTF. In DNA form, the CDR3 reads TGTGCCTGGAGTGACTACCCCGACAGGGGATGGGACTATGGCTACACCTTC.

The chain has TRBV7-9 and TRBJ2-3; no clear D. The CDR3 is 15 residues long. Per germline, CDR1 SEHNR and CDR2 FQNEAQ (reference sequence). V was clipped by 1 base and J by 2 bases, with 10 bases between them. Here the CDR3 reads CASSLDGRLTDTQYF. The CDR3 DNA follows: TGTGCCAGCAGCTTAGACGGCAGGCTCACAGATACGCAGTATTTT.